The 31 T cell receptor beta chains presented below share a single source sample, sequenced in a study of human T cells and chemical hapten exposure. TCRdb recomputed calls from the RACE reads with MiXCR, one row per CDR3 protein. The top ten clones hold 1.5% to 2% of a sample with roughly 130,000 distinct CDR3 sequences, approximately 9% of them seen once. The time point denotes: healthy volunteer bleed at 2 weeks. It was unfractionated whole blood from which total RNA was extracted. Sequencing was done on a sample of whole blood. Receptors were obtained from a male donor in good health. Some clones in this sample may be carry-over from other donors' samples.

This clonotype was counted many times. The genes are TRBV20-1 and TRBJ2-7; unclear D gene. The V end was cut by 6 bases, the J end by 2 bases, with 8 bases between. Germline CDR1 and CDR2: DFQATT and SNEGSKA (reference sequence). The CDR3 runs 11 residues. In DNA form, the CDR3 reads TGCAGTGCCTTAGTGACCTACGAGCAGTACTTC. Residues: CSALVTYEQYF.

The sample holds a few counts of this clonotype. The chain is built from TRBV20-1 and TRBJ1-4, with 8 nucleotides matching TRBD1. This CDR3 comprises 14 residues. Germline V gene data show CDR1 as DFQATT and CDR2 as SNEGSKA (reference sequence). J was trimmed by 2 bases and V by 4 bases; bases with no gene match: 3. Written as DNA, the CDR3 is TGCAGTGCTATGACAGGGGTTACTAATGAAAAACTGTTTTTT. Amino acids: CSAMTGVTNEKLFF.

The chain carries TRBV5-1 and TRBJ1-3; D may be TRBD1 (5 bases). The CDR3 consists of 15 residues. CDR1 and CDR2 from the germline V gene are SGHRS and YFSETQ. V lost 1 base to trimming and J lost 6 bases, with 14 bases between them. The CDR3 DNA reads as TGCGCCAGCAGCTTGAATGCAGGGCCGGTAAACACCATATATTTT. This translates into CASSLNAGPVNTIYF.

This chain connects TRBV7-2 to TRBJ2-1, with 7 bases aligning to TRBD2. The CDR3 totals 15 residues. The germline gives CDR1 SGHTA, CDR2 FQGNSA. The ends lost 4 bases at V and 2 bases at J; junction bases unmatched: 5. As DNA, the CDR3 is TGTGCCAGCAGCTCACTAGCGAGTGCCTACAATGAGCAGTTCTTC. It yields the protein CASSSLASAYNEQFF.

At least ten counts were recorded for this clonotype. This sequence joins TRBV11-2 and TRBJ1-4, with D tentatively TRBD1 (5 bases). Germline CDR1 reads SGHAT; CDR2 reads FQNNGV. Trimming stripped 4 bases from V and 8 bases from J, with 11 bases between. The CDR3 sequence is 13 residues long. Written as DNA, the CDR3 is TGTGCCAGCAGCTCCAACGAGGGGGAAAAACTGTTTTTT. Translated, it gives CASSSNEGEKLFF. The variable domain in full, with the rest retrieved from reference TRBV11-2 and TRBJ1-4, is EAGVAQSPRYKIIEKRQSVAFWCNPISGHATLYWYQQILGQGPKLLIQFQNNGVVDDSQLPKDRFSAERLKGVDSTLKIQPAKLEDSAVYLCASSSNEGEKLFFGSGTQLSVL.

V and J are TRBV7-2 and TRBJ1-1, with D perhaps matching TRBD1 (5 bases). CDR3 length: 14 residues. The germline V gene has CDR1 SGHTA and CDR2 FQGNSA. Between the trimmed V and J ends, which lost 5 bases and 4 bases, there was a span of 14 bases. The CDR3 sequence is CASSRGGLGTEAFF. The CDR3 bases are TGTGCCAGCAGCCGCGGGGGACTGGGCACTGAAGCTTTCTTT.

This clonotype occurred a few times. The rearrangement uses TRBV19 and TRBJ1-5, with a tentative D call TRBD1 (5 bases). This CDR3 comprises 15 residues. V lost 2 bases, J lost 3 bases, and 11 bases lay in between. In germline, CDR1 is LNHDA, CDR2 SQIVND (reference sequence). The CDR3 DNA is TGTGCCAGTAGTATACACCAGGGCCCCAATCAGCCCCAGCATTTT. This codes for CASSIHQGPNQPQHF.

This clonotype was recorded many times. This chain joins TRBV9 and TRBJ2-7; the D gene is possibly TRBD1 (6 bases). The CDR3 has 15 residues. CDR1 is SGDLS and CDR2 is YYNGEE in the germline V gene. V gave up 0 bases and J gave up 5 bases, with 15 bases separating them. The CDR3 here is CASSVGGHGEDEQYF. CDR3 in DNA: TGTGCCAGCAGCGTAGGGGGACACGGTGAAGACGAGCAGTACTTC.

In its sample, this clonotype was seen many times. The rearrangement joins TRBV20-1 to TRBJ2-3; D uncertain. V was cut by 2 bases and J by 4 bases, with 13 bases left in between. CDR3 length equals 14 residues. Germline V gene sequence: CDR1 DFQATT, CDR2 SNEGSKA (reference sequence). The CDR3 DNA reads as TGCAGTGCTAGATCGGCCCTGGTCGCAGATACGCAGTATTTT. As protein: CSARSALVADTQYF.

This clonotype was seen a few times. The CDR3 DNA follows: TGTGCCAGCAGCTTGGGTCTCAGACTTCCCTCTGGAAACACCATATATTTT. This gives the protein CASSLGLRLPSGNTIYF. V and J are TRBV5-5 and TRBJ1-3, with D uncertain. The CDR3 is 17 residues long. From germline, CDR1 is SGHKS and CDR2 YYEKEE (reference sequence). Deletions cut 0 bases from V and 0 bases from J, with 13 bases between.

Turning to this clonotype: A single base separates this from a much larger clone, so it may be a read error. The rearrangement joins TRBV9 to TRBJ1-1, with unresolved D. CDR1 is SGDLS, CDR2 YYNGEE, per germline. Trimming removed 0 bases at V and 7 bases at J, with 13 bases between. This CDR3 has 14 residues. CDR3: CASSVGGTGIEAFF. DNA of the CDR3: TGTGCCAGCAGCGTAGGAGGTACGGGGATTGAAGCTTTCTTT.

The CDR3 loop is CASSLSGGLPGEQYF. DNA of the CDR3: TGTGCCAGCAGTCTGAGCGGGGGGCTCCCGGGGGAGCAGTACTTC. This rearrangement joins TRBV7-2 to TRBJ2-7, with 9 bases lining up with TRBD2. The CDR3 covers 15 residues. The germline CDR1 and CDR2 sequences are SGHTA and FQGNSA. Trimming took 6 bases from V and 7 from J; bases not matched to a gene: 13.

The gene calls are TRBV12-3 or TRBV12-4 and TRBJ2-7; D gene unclear. Trimming cost V 5 bases and J 2 bases, with 16 bases left between them. There are 15 residues in the CDR3. The CDR3 loop is CASSPNRTVAYEQYF. In DNA, the CDR3 is TGTGCCAGCAGTCCTAACCGGACGGTAGCCTACGAGCAGTACTTC.

This clonotype showed up many times. V and J are TRBV4-1 and TRBJ2-5; 9 bases match TRBD1. CDR1 and CDR2 from the germline V gene are MGHRA and YSYEKL. V shed 5 bases and J 3 bases; nucleotides not matched to a gene: 1. The CDR3 sequence is 13 residues long. CDR3 protein: CASSRDREETQYF. CDR3 coding DNA: TGCGCCAGCAGCAGGGACAGGGAAGAGACCCAGTACTTC.

In its sample, this clonotype was seen a few times. The chain is built from TRBV7-9 and TRBJ2-5; 7 bases are shared with TRBD2. Germline CDR1 and CDR2: SEHNR and FQNEAQ (reference sequence). Trimming removed 7 bases from V and 2 bases from J; junction bases left unmatched: 10. The length of the CDR3 is 15 residues. CDR3 amino acids: CASIGGSGVQETQYF. The CDR3 DNA sequence: TGTGCCAGCATTGGCGGGAGTGGCGTACAAGAGACCCAGTACTTC.

This clonotype was picked up a small number of times. The rearrangement joins TRBV5-4 to TRBJ2-3, with 8 bases that match TRBD1. The CDR3 is made up of 13 amino acids. In germline, CDR1 is SGHNT, CDR2 YYREEE (reference sequence). V trimming: 2 bases; J trimming: 4 bases; junction bases outside the gene matches: 0. DNA for the CDR3: TGTGCCAGCAGCTTACAGGGGGCAGATACGCAGTATTTT. The encoded protein is CASSLQGADTQYF.

The chain joins TRBV20-1 to TRBJ1-1; maybe TRBD1 (5 bases). CDR3 size: 15 residues. V gave up 0 bases and J gave up 4 bases, with 15 bases separating them. Per germline, CDR1 DFQATT and CDR2 SNEGSKA (reference sequence). The CDR3 reads CSARDSRGASTEAFF. Here the CDR3 DNA reads TGCAGTGCTAGAGATTCGAGAGGGGCATCCACTGAAGCTTTCTTT.

Many counts were recorded for this clonotype. V usage is TRBV29-1 and J usage is TRBJ1-6; D not certain. The CDR3 loop spans 15 amino acids. Germline V CDR1 and CDR2: SQVTM, ANQGSEA. V was pared by 6 bases and J by 6 bases, with 18 bases between. CDR3: CSVLSDSRPNSPLHF. The CDR3 bases are TGCAGCGTCTTATCTGACTCCCGCCCTAATTCACCCCTCCACTTT.

The chain uses TRBV7-6 and TRBJ2-5; TRBD1 matches 10 bases. V lost 6 bases, J lost 5 bases, and 6 bases stayed unmatched. There are 14 residues in the CDR3. CDR1 is SGHVS, CDR2 FNYEAQ, per germline. Here the CDR3 DNA reads TGTGCCAGCAGTCTGACAGGGGGCGGGGAGACCCAGTACTTC. Translated: CASSLTGGGETQYF.

This clonotype was counted many times. The chain uses TRBV27 and TRBJ2-7; 8 bases align to TRBD1. J gave up 0 bases and V 3 bases, and 4 bases lay outside the gene matches. Germline V CDR1 and CDR2: MNHEY, SMNVEV (reference sequence). CDR3 length: 15 amino acids. The CDR3 DNA reads as TGTGCCAGCAGTTTTACAGGGGGAAGCTCCTACGAGCAGTACTTC. This codes for CASSFTGGSSYEQYF.

Note on this clonotype: A much larger clone lies a single base off, so this may be a read error. The chain links TRBV13 to TRBJ2-3, with 9 bases that match TRBD1. J lost 0 bases, V lost 1 base, and 8 bases had no gene match. The CDR3 sequence is 18 residues long. The germline gives CDR1 PRHDT, CDR2 FYEKMQ (reference sequence). CDR3 loop: CASSLVGTGKSSTDTQYF. CDR3 DNA sequence: TGTGCCAGCAGCTTAGTCGGGACAGGGAAATCCAGCACAGATACGCAGTATTTT.

The chain carries TRBV18 and TRBJ1-2, with unresolved D. The V gene's germline CDR1 is KGHSH and CDR2 LQKENI. V lost 2 bases to trimming and J lost 5 bases, with 9 bases between them. There are 13 residues in the CDR3. CDR3 coding DNA: TGTGCCAGCTCACCAGAGGTTCGATATGGCTACACCTTC. Residues: CASSPEVRYGYTF. Looking up the rest from reference TRBV18 and TRBJ1-2 gives the full variable domain: NAGVMQNPRHLVRRRGQEARLRCSPMKGHSHVYWYRQLPEEGLKFMVYLQKENIIDESGMPKERFSAEFPKEGPSILRIQQVVRGDSAAYFCASSPEVRYGYTFGSGTRLTVV.

Ten or more counts support this clonotype. V gene TRBV27 combines with J gene TRBJ2-3; D is ambiguous. V dropped 0 bases and J dropped 5 bases, with 21 bases sitting between them. The CDR3 loop spans 18 amino acids. Germline V lookup: CDR1 MNHEY, CDR2 SMNVEV (reference sequence). This chain's CDR3 is CASSLSKTAKLVLDTQYF. DNA for the CDR3: TGTGCCAGCAGTTTATCGAAGACCGCAAAATTGGTATTAGATACGCAGTATTTT.

The V and J genes are TRBV5-1 and TRBJ2-1; tentative D call: TRBD1 (6 bases). Germline values: CDR1 SGHRS, CDR2 YFSETQ. The CDR3 contains 19 residues. Between the trimmed V and J ends, which lost 4 bases and 0 bases, there was a span of 23 bases. The CDR3 nucleotides read TGCGCCAGCAGCGGAGGAGAGGGGGTGACTGTAAGCTCCTACAATGAGCAGTTCTTC. As protein: CASSGGEGVTVSSYNEQFF. Complete variable domain (other parts from reference TRBV5-1 and TRBJ2-1): KAGVTQTPRYLIKTRGQQVTLSCSPISGHRSVSWYQQTPGQGLQFLFEYFSETQRNKGNFPGRFSGRQFSNSRSEMNVSTLELGDSALYLCASSGGEGVTVSSYNEQFFGPGTRLTVL.

This clonotype was detected only a few times. V gene TRBV6-1 combines with J gene TRBJ1-5; D gene uncertain. From germline, CDR1 is MNHNS and CDR2 SASEGT. V was pared by 4 bases and J by 1 base, with 11 bases between. The CDR3 is made up of 15 amino acids. CDR3 sequence: CASSVGKWSNQPQHF. The CDR3 DNA reads TGTGCCAGCAGTGTTGGTAAATGGAGCAATCAGCCCCAGCATTTT.

This clonotype occurred a few times. The chain combines TRBV7-9 with TRBJ2-7; D may match TRBD1 or TRBD2 (5 bases each). There are 14 residues in the CDR3. Germline assignment: CDR1 SEHNR and CDR2 FQNEAQ (reference sequence). V was clipped by 0 bases and J by 0 bases, with 6 bases between them. The CDR3 loop reads CASSLAGVSYEQYF. The CDR3 DNA sequence: TGTGCCAGCAGCTTAGCGGGGGTCTCCTACGAGCAGTACTTC.

This clonotype was counted a few times. The chain is built from TRBV5-4 and TRBJ2-2, with D uncertain. Germline V lookup: CDR1 SGHNT, CDR2 YYREEE (reference sequence). Between the trimmed V and J ends, which lost 4 bases and 3 bases, there was a span of 13 bases. This CDR3 is 15 amino acids long. The CDR3: CASSNPGIDTGELFF. For the CDR3, the DNA is TGTGCCAGCAGCAACCCGGGTATCGACACCGGGGAGCTGTTTTTT. The whole variable domain, remainder taken from reference TRBV5-4 and TRBJ2-2, is ETGVTQSPTHLIKTRGQQVTLRCSSQSGHNTVSWYQQALGQGPQFIFQYYREEENGRGNFPPRFSGLQFPNYSSELNVNALELDDSALYLCASSNPGIDTGELFFGEGSRLTVL.

The chain couples TRBV7-6 to TRBJ2-1; unclear D gene. Germline lookup yields CDR1 SGHVS and CDR2 FNYEAQ. Trimming took off 5 bases at V and 2 bases at J, with 16 bases between the two ends. This CDR3 contains 16 residues. DNA for the CDR3: TGTGCCAGCAGCCCGCCGGGCCCGAGCCCCTACAATGAGCAGTTCTTC. Translated: CASSPPGPSPYNEQFF.

The chain couples TRBV10-3 to TRBJ2-3; 10 bases are a match to TRBD2. V shed 6 bases, J shed 0 bases, and the junction held 12 bases outside the gene matches. Looked up from germline, CDR1 is ENHRY and CDR2 is SYGVKD. The CDR3 consists of 18 residues. CDR3 loop: CAIRGPSGSERSTDTQYF. The CDR3 DNA follows: TGTGCCATCAGGGGACCTAGCGGGAGTGAAAGGAGCACAGATACGCAGTATTTT.

This chain's CDR3 is CASRDAGAPINNQPQHF. In nucleotides, the CDR3 is TGTGCCAGCAGGGACGCAGGGGCTCCAATTAACAATCAGCCCCAGCATTTT. The V and J genes are TRBV6-2 or TRBV6-3 and TRBJ1-5, with D perhaps matching TRBD1 (6 bases). With 6 bases removed from V and 3 bases from J, the gap between germline ends came to 21 bases. The CDR3 consists of 17 residues. Germline assignment: CDR1 MNHEY and CDR2 SVGEGT.

This clonotype was seen a handful of times. The chain links TRBV13 to TRBJ2-1; 13 bases match TRBD2. The trim removed 5 bases at V and 6 bases at J, leaving 16 bases unmatched. The germline gives CDR1 PRHDT, CDR2 FYEKMQ (reference sequence). The length of the CDR3 is 19 residues. The CDR3 reads CASSPRTSGGGGARNEQFF. DNA for the CDR3: TGTGCCAGCAGCCCGAGGACTAGCGGGGGTGGGGGGGCGCGCAATGAGCAGTTCTTC.